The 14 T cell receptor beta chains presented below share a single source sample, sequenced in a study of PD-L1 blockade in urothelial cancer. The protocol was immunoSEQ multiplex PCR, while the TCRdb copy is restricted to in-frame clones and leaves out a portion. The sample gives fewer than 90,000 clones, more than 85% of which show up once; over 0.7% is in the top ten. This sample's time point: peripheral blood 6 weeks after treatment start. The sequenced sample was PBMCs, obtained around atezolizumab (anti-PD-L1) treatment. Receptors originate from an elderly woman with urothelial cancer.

The CDR3 nucleotides read TGCAGCGTCATCGGACTAGCGGGAGGACCCTACGAGCAGTACTTC. This sequence encodes CSVIGLAGGPYEQYF. The V gene is TRBV29-1, the J gene TRBJ2-7; 14 bases line up with TRBD2. This CDR3 has 15 amino acids. Germline V CDR1 and CDR2: SQVTM, ANQGSEA. Trimming removed 6 bases from V and 2 bases from J; junction bases left unmatched: 6.

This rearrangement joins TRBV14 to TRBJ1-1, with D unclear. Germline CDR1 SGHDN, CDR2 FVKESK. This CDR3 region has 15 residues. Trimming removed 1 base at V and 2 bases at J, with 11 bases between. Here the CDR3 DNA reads TGTGCCAGCAGCCAAGTCCCAGGCTCAAACACTGAAGCTTTCTTT. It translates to CASSQVPGSNTEAFF.

The CDR3 region is CASIKQENYGGQPQHF. In nucleotides, the CDR3 is TGTGCCAGCATTAAACAGGAGAATTATGGGGGGCAGCCCCAGCATTTT. The chain combines TRBV28 with TRBJ1-5, with a weak D call TRBD1 (5 bases). With 7 bases removed from V and 7 bases from J, the gap between germline ends came to 23 bases. The CDR3 loop spans 16 amino acids. The germline V gene has CDR1 MDHEN and CDR2 SYDVKM.

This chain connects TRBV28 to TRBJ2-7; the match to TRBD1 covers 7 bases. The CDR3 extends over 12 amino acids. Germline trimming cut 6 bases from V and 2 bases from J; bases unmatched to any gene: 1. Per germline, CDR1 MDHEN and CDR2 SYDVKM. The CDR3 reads CASRGQAYEQYF. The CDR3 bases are TGTGCCAGCAGAGGACAGGCCTACGAGCAGTACTTC.

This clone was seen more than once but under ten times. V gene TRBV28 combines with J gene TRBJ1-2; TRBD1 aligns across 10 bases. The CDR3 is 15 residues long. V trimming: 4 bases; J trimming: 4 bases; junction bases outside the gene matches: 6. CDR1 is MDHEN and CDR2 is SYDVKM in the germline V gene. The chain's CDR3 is CASSSPGQGTYGYTF. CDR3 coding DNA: TGTGCCAGCAGTTCCCCGGGACAGGGGACCTATGGCTACACCTTC.

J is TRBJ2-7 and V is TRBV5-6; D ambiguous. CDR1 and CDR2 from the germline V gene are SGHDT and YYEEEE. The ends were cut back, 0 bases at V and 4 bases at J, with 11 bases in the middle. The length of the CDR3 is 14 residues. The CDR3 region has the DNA TGTGCCAGCAGCTTGGGGGCCGTGTTTTACGAGCAGTACTTC. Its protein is CASSLGAVFYEQYF.

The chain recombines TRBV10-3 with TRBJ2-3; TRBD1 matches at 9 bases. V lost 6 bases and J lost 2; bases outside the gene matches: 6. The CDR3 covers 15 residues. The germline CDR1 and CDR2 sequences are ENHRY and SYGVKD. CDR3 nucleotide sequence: TGTGCCATCAGACAGGGGGCGTCTTCCACAGATACGCAGTATTTT. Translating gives CAIRQGASSTDTQYF.

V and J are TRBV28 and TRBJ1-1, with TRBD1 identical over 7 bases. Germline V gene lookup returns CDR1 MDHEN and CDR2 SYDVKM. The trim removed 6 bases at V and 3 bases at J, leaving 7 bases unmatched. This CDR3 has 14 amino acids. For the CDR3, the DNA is TGTGCCAGCAGAGGCAGGGGGATAGACACTGAAGCTTTCTTT. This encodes CASRGRGIDTEAFF.

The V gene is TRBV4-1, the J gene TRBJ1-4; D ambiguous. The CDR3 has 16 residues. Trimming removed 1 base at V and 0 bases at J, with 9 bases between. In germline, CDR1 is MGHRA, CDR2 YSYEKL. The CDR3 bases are TGCGCCAGCAGCCAAGCGGCAGGCGCAACTAATGAAAAACTGTTTTTT. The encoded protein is CASSQAAGATNEKLFF.

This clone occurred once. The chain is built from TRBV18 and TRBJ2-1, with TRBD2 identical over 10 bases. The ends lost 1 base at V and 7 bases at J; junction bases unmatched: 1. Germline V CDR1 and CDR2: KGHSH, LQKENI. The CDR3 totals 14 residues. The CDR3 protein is CASSPRLAGNEQFF. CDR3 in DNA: TGTGCCAGCTCACCACGACTAGCGGGTAATGAGCAGTTCTTC.

The DNA of the CDR3 is TGTGCCAGCAGCCAAGGCCTGCGGGGGGCAGTAGCTGGCTACACCTTC. Its translation: CASSQGLRGAVAGYTF. This chain links TRBV4-2 with TRBJ1-2, with D possibly being TRBD1 (6 bases). The length of the CDR3 is 16 residues. V was cut by 1 base and J by 7 bases, with 19 bases left in between. The V gene's germline CDR1 is LGHNA and CDR2 YNFKEQ.

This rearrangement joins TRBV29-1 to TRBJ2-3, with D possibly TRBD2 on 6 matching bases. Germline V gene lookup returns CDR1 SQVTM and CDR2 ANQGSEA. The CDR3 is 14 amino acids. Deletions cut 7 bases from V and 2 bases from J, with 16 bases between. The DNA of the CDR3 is TGCAGCGCCGGGGCGGGACTGCTCACAGATACGCAGTATTTT. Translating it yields CSAGAGLLTDTQYF.

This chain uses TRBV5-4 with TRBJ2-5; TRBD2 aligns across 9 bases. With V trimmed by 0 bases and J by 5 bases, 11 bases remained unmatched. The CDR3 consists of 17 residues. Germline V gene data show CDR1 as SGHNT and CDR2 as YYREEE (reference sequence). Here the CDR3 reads CASSLGALAGYGETQYF. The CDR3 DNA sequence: TGTGCCAGCAGCTTGGGGGCCCTAGCGGGATACGGGGAGACCCAGTACTTC. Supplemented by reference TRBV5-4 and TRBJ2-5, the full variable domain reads ETGVTQSPTHLIKTRGQQVTLRCSSQSGHNTVSWYQQALGQGPQFIFQYYREEENGRGNFPPRFSGLQFPNYSSELNVNALELDDSALYLCASSLGALAGYGETQYFGPGTRLLVL.

The CDR3 region is CASSYLDRPGETQYF. As DNA, the CDR3 is TGTGCCAGCAGTTACCTCGACAGGCCGGGAGAGACCCAGTACTTC. The chain is built from TRBV6-5 and TRBJ2-5, with D tentatively TRBD1 (6 bases). The CDR3 is made up of 15 amino acids. In germline, CDR1 is MNHEY, CDR2 SVGAGI. V lost 2 bases and J lost 4, with 14 bases in between.